The following is a T cell receptor (beta chain) sequence with its context. What it binds is not known. This sample stems from a study of cytomegalovirus exposure and HLA in healthy donors. Study-level findings and limits: Within an earlier analysis, most TCR beta V segments proved productive either about 87% or about 30% of the time. As confirmed in vitro, three CMV-associated chains were specific for CMV antigens. The study put 150 to 200 TCR beta chains on its list as cytomegalovirus-associated.

The J segment lost 8 bases and the V segment lost 6 bases, leaving 8 bases of the junction unmatched. There are 15 residues in the CDR3. Germline values: CDR1 MNHNY, CDR2 SVGAGI (reference sequence). The PCR contained 60 Vbeta and 13 Jbeta primers. The protocol was immunoSEQ multiplex PCR, while the TCRdb copy is restricted to in-frame clones and leaves out a portion. The sample has 90,000 to 120,000 clones; 65% to 80% are singletons. This clonotype originated in a woman between 45 and 60 years old in good health and CMV-seropositive. The sequencing sample was made of PBMCs. The rearrangement uses TRBV6-6 and TRBJ1-4; 11 nucleotides match TRBD1. CDR3 sequence: CASRPGTGGEEKLFF. CDR3 DNA: TGTGCCAGCAGACCGGGGACAGGGGGTGAGGAAAAACTGTTTTTT.